One T cell receptor beta chain is described in this entry. This CDR3 spans 15 amino acids. Trimming at V came to 1 base and at J to 10 bases, leaving 5 bases not matched to a gene. CDR1 and CDR2 from the germline V gene are SGHDN and FVKESK. The sample originates from a study of ipilimumab plus nivolumab after autologous stem cell transplantation. Using immunoSEQ multiplex PCR, the repertoire was profiled, and TCRdb retains in-frame clones only, with some absent. The sample consists of about 10,000 clones, about 72% of them appearing once. Sample: PBMCs, taken in a trial of ipilimumab plus nivolumab as post-transplant consolidation. The V and J genes are TRBV14 and TRBJ2-1; 12 positions match TRBD2. The origin of this receptor is a female donor with multiple myeloma. The CDR3 spells CASSQGLAGVWEQFF. The CDR3 DNA follows: TGTGCCAGCAGCCAAGGACTAGCGGGAGTCTGGGAGCAGTTCTTC.